This TCR beta chain was observed in a study of control samples from healthy donors and cancer patients (dated by TCRdb to the early 2020s). Library construction relied on the immunoSEQ multiplex PCR assay. Entries here come from immuneACCESS through TCRdb and include only in-frame sequences with V and J called. Some clones fail to appear in such tables; in the studies checked, an unresolved V gene covers under half of the shortfall, and the cause of the remainder is unknown. The sample contains fewer than 200,000 clones, 85% to 90% of them found a single time. The ten largest clones add up to 1.4% of the sample. The CDR3 spans 14 residues, from the cysteine through the phenylalanine. The only DNA kept is the CDR3, 42 bases in frame from the first base. Taken from the germline V gene (reference sequence), the CDR1 and CDR2 loops are LNHDA and SQIVND. V is pruned by 6 bases and J by 5 bases, leaving 4 bases of the junction without a gene match.

With regard to this clone: Its antigen is currently not known. Base-call qualities are not available, and no considerably larger clone is one nucleotide away.

The sample comprised blood. The rearrangement combines TRBV19 with TRBJ2-3, with 11 middle bases fitting TRBD2. This TCR came from a woman aged 45-65 years in good health. The nucleotide sequence is given as TGTGCCAGTAGGAGTAGCGGGGGGGTAGATACGCAGTATTTT. The translation is CASRSSGGVDTQYF.